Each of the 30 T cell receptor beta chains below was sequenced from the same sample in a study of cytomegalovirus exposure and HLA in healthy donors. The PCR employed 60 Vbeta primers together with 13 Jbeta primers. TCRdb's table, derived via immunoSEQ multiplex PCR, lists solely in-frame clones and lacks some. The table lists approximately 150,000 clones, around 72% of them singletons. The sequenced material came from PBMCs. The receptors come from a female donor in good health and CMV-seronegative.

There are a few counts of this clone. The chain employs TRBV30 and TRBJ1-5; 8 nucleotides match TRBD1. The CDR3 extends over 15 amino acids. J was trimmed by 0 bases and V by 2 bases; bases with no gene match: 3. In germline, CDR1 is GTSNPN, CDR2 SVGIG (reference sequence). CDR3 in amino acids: CAWSRQGYSNQPQHF. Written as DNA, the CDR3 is TGTGCCTGGAGTAGACAGGGGTATAGCAATCAGCCCCAGCATTTT. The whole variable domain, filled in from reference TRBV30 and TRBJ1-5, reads SQTIHQWPATLVQPVGSPLSLECTVEGTSNPNLYWYRQAAGRGLQLLFYSVGIGQISSEVPQNLSASRPQDRQFILSSKKLLLSDSGFYLCAWSRQGYSNQPQHFGDGTRLSIL.

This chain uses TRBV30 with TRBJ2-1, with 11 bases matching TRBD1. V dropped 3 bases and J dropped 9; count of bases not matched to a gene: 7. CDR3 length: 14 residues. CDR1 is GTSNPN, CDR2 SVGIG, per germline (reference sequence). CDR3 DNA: TGTGCCTGGAGCCGGGACAGGGGGGTGGGTGAGCAGTTCTTC. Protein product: CAWSRDRGVGEQFF.

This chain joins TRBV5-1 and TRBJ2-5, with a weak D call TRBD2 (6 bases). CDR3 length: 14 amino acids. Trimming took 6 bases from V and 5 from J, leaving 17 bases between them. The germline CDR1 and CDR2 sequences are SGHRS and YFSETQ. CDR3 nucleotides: TGCGCCAGCACCGGTCCGGGACTCGAGGAGACCCAGTACTTC. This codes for CASTGPGLEETQYF.

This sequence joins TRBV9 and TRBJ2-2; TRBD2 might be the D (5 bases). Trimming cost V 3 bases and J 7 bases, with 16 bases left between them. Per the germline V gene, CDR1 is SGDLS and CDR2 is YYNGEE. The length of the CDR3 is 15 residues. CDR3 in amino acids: CASSAFLVGGGELFF. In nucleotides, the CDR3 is TGTGCCAGCAGCGCCTTTTTGGTAGGAGGCGGGGAGCTGTTTTTT.

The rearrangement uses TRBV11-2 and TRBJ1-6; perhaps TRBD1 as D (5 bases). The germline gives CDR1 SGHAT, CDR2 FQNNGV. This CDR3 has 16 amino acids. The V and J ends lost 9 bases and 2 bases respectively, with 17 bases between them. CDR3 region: CASSELQGTYNSPLHF. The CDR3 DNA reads TGTGCCAGTTCGGAGCTTCAGGGCACCTATAATTCACCCCTCCACTTT.

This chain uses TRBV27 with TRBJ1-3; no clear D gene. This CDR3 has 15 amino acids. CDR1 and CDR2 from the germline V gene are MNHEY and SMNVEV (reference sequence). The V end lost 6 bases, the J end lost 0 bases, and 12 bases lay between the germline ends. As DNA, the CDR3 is TGTGCCAGCAGCTCCACGGCGGGCTCTGGAAACACCATATATTTT. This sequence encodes CASSSTAGSGNTIYF.

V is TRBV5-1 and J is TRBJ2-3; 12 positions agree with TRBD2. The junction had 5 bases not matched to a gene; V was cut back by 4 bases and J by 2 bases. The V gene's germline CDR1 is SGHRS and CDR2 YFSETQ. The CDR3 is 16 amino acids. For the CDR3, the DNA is TGCGCCAGCAGCGAGGGACTAGCGGGCGTCACAGATACGCAGTATTTT. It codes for CASSEGLAGVTDTQYF.

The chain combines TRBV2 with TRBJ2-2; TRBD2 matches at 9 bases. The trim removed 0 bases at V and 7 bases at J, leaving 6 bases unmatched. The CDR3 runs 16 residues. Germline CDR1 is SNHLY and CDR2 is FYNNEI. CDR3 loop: CASSEARGGAIGELFF. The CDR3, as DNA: TGTGCCAGCAGTGAAGCTCGCGGGGGGGCTATCGGGGAGCTGTTTTTT.

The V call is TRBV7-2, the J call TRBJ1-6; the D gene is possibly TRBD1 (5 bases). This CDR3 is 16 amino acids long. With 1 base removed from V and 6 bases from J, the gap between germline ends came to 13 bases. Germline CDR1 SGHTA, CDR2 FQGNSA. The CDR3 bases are TGTGCCAGCAGCTTAGTTCAGGGCGCCCTTAATTCACCCCTCCACTTT. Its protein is CASSLVQGALNSPLHF.

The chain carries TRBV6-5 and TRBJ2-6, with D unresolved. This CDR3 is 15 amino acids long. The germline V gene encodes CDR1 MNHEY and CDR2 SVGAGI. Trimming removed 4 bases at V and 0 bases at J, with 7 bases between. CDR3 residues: CASSSAGSGANVLTF. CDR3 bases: TGTGCCAGCAGTTCCGCCGGCTCTGGGGCCAACGTCCTGACTTTC.

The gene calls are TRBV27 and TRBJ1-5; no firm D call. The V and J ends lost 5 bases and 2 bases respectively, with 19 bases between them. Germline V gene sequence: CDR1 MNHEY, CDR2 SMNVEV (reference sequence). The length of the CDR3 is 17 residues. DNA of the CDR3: TGTGCCAGCAGTCCCTCCTTTGTCGGGTCGGGCAATCAGCCCCAGCATTTT. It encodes CASSPSFVGSGNQPQHF.

CDR3 coding DNA: TGTGCCAGCAGCTTAATTCTAGCGGGGGTTAGCACAGATACGCAGTATTTT. Translation gives CASSLILAGVSTDTQYF. This rearrangement joins TRBV7-8 to TRBJ2-3; 10 bases are shared with TRBD2. The CDR3 loop spans 17 amino acids. V lost 2 bases to trimming and J lost 0 bases; unmatched junction nucleotides: 5. The V gene's germline CDR1 is SGHVS and CDR2 FQNEAQ. The complete variable domain, with remaining parts taken from reference TRBV7-8 and TRBJ2-3, reads GAGVSQSPRYKVAKRGQDVALRCDPISGHVSLFWYQQALGQGPEFLTYFQNEAQLDKSGLPSDRFFAERPEGSVSTLKIQRTQQEDSAVYLCASSLILAGVSTDTQYFGPGTRLTVL.

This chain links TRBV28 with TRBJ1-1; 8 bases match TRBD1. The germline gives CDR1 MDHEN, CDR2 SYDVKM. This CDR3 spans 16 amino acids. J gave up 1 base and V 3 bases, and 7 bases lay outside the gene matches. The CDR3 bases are TGTGCCAGCAGTTTGTTCAGGGGGCGGAAGAACACTGAAGCTTTCTTT. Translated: CASSLFRGRKNTEAFF.

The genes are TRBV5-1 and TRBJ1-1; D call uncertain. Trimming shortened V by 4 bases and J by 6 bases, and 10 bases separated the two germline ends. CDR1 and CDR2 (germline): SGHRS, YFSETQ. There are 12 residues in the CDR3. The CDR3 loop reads CASSGSRAEAFF. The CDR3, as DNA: TGCGCCAGCAGCGGGAGTCGGGCTGAAGCTTTCTTT.

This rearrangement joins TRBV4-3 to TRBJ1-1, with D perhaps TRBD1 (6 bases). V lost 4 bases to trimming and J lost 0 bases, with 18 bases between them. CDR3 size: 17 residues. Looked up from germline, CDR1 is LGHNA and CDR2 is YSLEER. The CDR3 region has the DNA TGCGCCAGCAGCCGAATGGCACAGGGAGGGATGAACACTGAAGCTTTCTTT. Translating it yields CASSRMAQGGMNTEAFF.

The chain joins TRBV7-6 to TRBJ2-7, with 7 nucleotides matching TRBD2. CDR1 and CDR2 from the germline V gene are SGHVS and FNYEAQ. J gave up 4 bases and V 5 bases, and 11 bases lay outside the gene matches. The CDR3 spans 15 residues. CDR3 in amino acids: CASSPGLAEGYEQYF. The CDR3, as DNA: TGTGCCAGCAGCCCGGGTCTAGCGGAGGGGTACGAGCAGTACTTC.

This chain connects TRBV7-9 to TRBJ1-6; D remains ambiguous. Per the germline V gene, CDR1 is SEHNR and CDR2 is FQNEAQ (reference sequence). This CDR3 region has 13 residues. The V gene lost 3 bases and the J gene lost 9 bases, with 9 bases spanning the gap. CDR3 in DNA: TGTGCCAGCAGCTTTTTTCCCTCTTCACCCCTCCACTTT. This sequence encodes CASSFFPSSPLHF.

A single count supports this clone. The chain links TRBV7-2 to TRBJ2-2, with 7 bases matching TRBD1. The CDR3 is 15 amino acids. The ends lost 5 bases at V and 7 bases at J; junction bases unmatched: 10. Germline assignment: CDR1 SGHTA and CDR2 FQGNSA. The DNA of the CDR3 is TGTGCCAGCAGCCCGGGCCCTGGGGACAGCGGGGAGCTGTTTTTT. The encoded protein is CASSPGPGDSGELFF. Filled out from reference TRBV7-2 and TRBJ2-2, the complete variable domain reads GAGVSQSPSNKVTEKGKDVELRCDPISGHTALYWYRQSLGQGLEFLIYFQGNSAPDKSGLPSDRFSAERTGGSVSTLTIQRTQQEDSAVYLCASSPGPGDSGELFFGEGSRLTVL.

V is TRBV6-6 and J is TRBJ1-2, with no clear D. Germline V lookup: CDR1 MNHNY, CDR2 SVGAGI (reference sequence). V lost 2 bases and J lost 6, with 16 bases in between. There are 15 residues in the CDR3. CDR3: CASSYAPATPHGYTF. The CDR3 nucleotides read TGTGCCAGCAGTTACGCGCCCGCTACCCCTCATGGCTACACCTTC.

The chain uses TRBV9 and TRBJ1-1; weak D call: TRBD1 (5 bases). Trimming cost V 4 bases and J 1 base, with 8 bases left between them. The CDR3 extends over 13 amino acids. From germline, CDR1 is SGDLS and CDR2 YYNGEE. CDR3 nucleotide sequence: TGTGCCAGCAGCCCCACAGGGAACACTGAAGCTTTCTTT. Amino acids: CASSPTGNTEAFF.

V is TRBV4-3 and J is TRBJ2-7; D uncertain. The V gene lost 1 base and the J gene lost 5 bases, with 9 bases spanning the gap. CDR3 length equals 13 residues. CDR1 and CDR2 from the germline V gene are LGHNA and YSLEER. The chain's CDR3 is CASSQARSDEQYF. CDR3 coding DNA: TGCGCCAGCAGCCAAGCGAGGAGCGACGAGCAGTACTTC.

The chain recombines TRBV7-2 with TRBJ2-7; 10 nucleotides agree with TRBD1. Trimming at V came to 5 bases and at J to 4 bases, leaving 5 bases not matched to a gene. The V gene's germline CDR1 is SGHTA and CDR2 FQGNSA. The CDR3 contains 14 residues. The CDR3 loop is CASSKTDRGYEQYF. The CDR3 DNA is TGTGCCAGCAGCAAGACGGACAGGGGGTACGAGCAGTACTTC.

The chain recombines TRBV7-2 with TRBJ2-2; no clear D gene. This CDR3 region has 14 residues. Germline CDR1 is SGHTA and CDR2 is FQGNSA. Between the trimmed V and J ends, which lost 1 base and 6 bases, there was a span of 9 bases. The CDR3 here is CASSLVSLSGELFF. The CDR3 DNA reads TGTGCCAGCAGCTTAGTGAGCCTTTCCGGGGAGCTGTTTTTT.

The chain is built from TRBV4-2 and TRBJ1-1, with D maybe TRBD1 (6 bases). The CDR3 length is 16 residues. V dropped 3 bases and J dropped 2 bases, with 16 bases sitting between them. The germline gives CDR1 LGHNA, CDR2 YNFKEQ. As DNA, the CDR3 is TGTGCCAGCAGCCAGGCGTACGGACAGCTAAACACTGAAGCTTTCTTT. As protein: CASSQAYGQLNTEAFF.

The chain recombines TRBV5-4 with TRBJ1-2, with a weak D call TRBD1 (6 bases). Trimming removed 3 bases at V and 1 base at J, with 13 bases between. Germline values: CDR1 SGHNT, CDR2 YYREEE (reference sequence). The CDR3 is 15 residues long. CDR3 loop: CASSSILQGNYGYTF. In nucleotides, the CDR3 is TGTGCCAGCAGCTCCATCCTACAGGGTAACTATGGCTACACCTTC.

This CDR3 is CASSRDVRGSLHF. CDR3 DNA sequence: TGTGCCAGCAGCCGGGACGTTCGGGGGTCCCTCCACTTT. This chain uses TRBV11-2 with TRBJ1-6, with D maybe TRBD1 (5 bases). The germline gives CDR1 SGHAT, CDR2 FQNNGV. The CDR3 covers 13 residues. The germline V and J ends were trimmed by 5 bases and 14 bases, with 16 bases remaining between them.

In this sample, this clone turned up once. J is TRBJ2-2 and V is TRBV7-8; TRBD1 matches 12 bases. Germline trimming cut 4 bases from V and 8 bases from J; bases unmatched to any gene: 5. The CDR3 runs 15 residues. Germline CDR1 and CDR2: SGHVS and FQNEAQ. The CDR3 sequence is CASSYRDRGRGELFF. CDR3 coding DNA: TGTGCCAGCAGCTACCGGGACAGGGGGCGAGGGGAGCTGTTTTTT.

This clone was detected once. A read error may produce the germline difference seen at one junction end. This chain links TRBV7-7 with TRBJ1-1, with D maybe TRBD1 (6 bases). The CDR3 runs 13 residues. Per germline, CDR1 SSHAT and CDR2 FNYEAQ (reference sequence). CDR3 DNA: TGTGCTAGCAGCTTGACAGGAGAAACTGAAGCTTTCTTT. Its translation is CASSLTGETEAFF.

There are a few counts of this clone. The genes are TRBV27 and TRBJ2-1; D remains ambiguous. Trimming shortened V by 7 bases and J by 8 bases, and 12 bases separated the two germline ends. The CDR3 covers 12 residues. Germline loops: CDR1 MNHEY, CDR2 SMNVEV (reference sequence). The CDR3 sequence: CASMSGVDEQFF. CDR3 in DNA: TGTGCCAGCATGTCAGGCGTGGATGAGCAGTTCTTC.

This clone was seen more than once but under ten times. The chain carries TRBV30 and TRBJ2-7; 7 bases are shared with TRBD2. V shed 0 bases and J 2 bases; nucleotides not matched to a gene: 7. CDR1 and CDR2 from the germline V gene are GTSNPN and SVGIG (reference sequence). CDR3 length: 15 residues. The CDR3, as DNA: TGTGCCTGGAGTGTAGGCGGGAGCATGGCCTACGAGCAGTACTTC. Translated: CAWSVGGSMAYEQYF.